The entry that follows covers one TCR beta chain sequence. V gave up 2 bases and J gave up 1 base; unmatched junction bases: 8. Germline loops: CDR1 SEHNR, CDR2 FQNEAQ (reference sequence). The CDR3 is 19 residues long. Each donor was healthy, and each was a bone marrow donor. This entry belongs to a study of cytomegalovirus exposure and HLA in healthy donors. The PCR ran on 60 Vbeta and 13 Jbeta primers. Produced via immunoSEQ multiplex PCR; TCRdb's table is partial and in-frame only. The data contain approximately 150,000 clones, roughly 77% of them singletons. The rearrangement joins TRBV7-9 to TRBJ2-6; 10 bases align to TRBD2. Sequenced material: PBMCs. This clonotype was obtained from a young man in good health and CMV-seropositive. The DNA for the CDR3 is TGTGCCAGCAGCTTACGGGGAGCTAGCGGGGGATCTGGGGCCAACGTCCTGACTTTC. Its translation is CASSLRGASGGSGANVLTF.